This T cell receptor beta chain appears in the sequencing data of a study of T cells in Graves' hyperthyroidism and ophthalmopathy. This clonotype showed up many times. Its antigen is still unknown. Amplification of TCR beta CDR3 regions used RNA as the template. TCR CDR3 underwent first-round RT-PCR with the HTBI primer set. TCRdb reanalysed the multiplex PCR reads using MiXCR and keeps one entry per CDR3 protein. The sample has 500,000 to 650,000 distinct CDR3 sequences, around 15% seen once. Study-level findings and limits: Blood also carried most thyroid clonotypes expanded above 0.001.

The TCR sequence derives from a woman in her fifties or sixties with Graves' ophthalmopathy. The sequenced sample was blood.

This chain's CDR3 is CSVGTSGRARWEQFF. CDR3 nucleotides: TGCAGCGTTGGGACTAGCGGGAGGGCCCGGTGGGAGCAGTTCTTC. J is TRBJ2-1 and V is TRBV29-1; 15 nucleotides agree with TRBD2. Germline V gene data show CDR1 as SQVTM and CDR2 as ANQGSEA. V gave up 4 bases and J gave up 10 bases; unmatched junction bases: 8. The CDR3 totals 15 residues.